This T cell receptor beta chain was recorded in a study of shared clonotypes between healthy human individuals. Study background: Donors were a couple of women and a few men aged 18 to 49.

Germline CDR1 reads MNHNS; CDR2 reads SASEGT. Trimming removed 6 bases from V and 1 base from J, with 13 bases in between. This CDR3 has 15 residues. The authors split each subset's genomic DNA evenly across several immunoSEQ plates. The assay was immunoSEQ multiplex PCR, and TCRdb's table has in-frame clones only and misses some. The table includes a few million clones, approximately 96% detected once. Notes on the study in general: Only a few donors were included, so the genetic and exposure-history diversity represented was limited.

Notes on this clone: As yet, its antigen is unknown.

The origin of this receptor is a man younger than 30 in good health. Material: naive CD4+ T cells sorted from blood. Subset here: CD45RA+ positively selected. The chain carries TRBV6-1 and TRBJ1-5; weak D call: TRBD1 (5 bases). The CDR3 DNA reads as TGTGCCAGCAGACAAACACGGGACAGCAATCAGCCCCAGCATTTT. This codes for CASRQTRDSNQPQHF.